The present TCR beta chain was sequenced within a study of radiotherapy plus CTLA-4 blockade in lung cancer. The repertoire was sequenced with immunoSEQ multiplex PCR; TCRdb's copy has only in-frame clones and lacks some. Of almost 55,000 clones in the sample, roughly 80% were seen once. The germline gives CDR1 SGHRS, CDR2 YFSETQ. The junction had 7 bases not matched to a gene; V was cut back by 0 bases and J by 7 bases. This CDR3 has 15 amino acids. For this clone: The antigen is not known.

Study-level findings and limits: Among blood TCR repertoires after radiotherapy plus ipilimumab, tumor-derived clones expanded.

This receptor was obtained from a human donor with non-small cell lung cancer who had a partial response to radiotherapy plus ipilimumab. Source: peripheral blood, taken from a patient treated with radiotherapy plus ipilimumab. This chain links TRBV5-1 with TRBJ1-5; 7 positions match TRBD1. The CDR3 coding sequence is TGCGCCAGCAGCTTGGATGACAGGGCGAGACAGCCCCAGCATTTT. This encodes CASSLDDRARQPQHF.